Below are 23 T cell receptor beta chains sequenced from a single sample in a study of shared clonotypes between healthy human individuals. Sequencing used immunoSEQ multiplex PCR; TCRdb keeps in-frame clones, though not all of them. The table shows over a million clones, with about 75% occurring only once. Material for sequencing was memory CD4+ T cells sorted from blood. The subset was: CD45RA-negative fraction. The receptor source for this set is a man aged 18 to 35 in good health.

The rearrangement uses TRBV19 and TRBJ1-6; 8 nucleotides agree with TRBD1. The CDR3 contains 20 residues. J lost 8 bases, V lost 5 bases, and 23 bases had no gene match. CDR1 and CDR2 (germline): LNHDA, SQIVND (reference sequence). The CDR3: CASSVAQGARLPRAYSPLHF. Written as DNA, the CDR3 is TGTGCCAGTAGTGTGGCCCAGGGGGCTCGGCTGCCCCGGGCTTATTCACCCCTCCACTTT.

The chain carries TRBV25-1 and TRBJ2-1; 9 nucleotides match TRBD1. Germline CDR1 reads MGHDK; CDR2 reads SYGVNS. V lost 6 bases to trimming and J lost 8 bases; unmatched junction nucleotides: 11. The CDR3 is 15 amino acids. The DNA for the CDR3 is TGTGCCAGCAGCGCCGGGGACAGGGAATATCATGAGCAGTTCTTC. This codes for CASSAGDREYHEQFF.

The chain employs TRBV19 and TRBJ2-7; D gene unclear. CDR3 length: 12 amino acids. Trimming pared 3 bases from V and 5 bases from J, leaving 8 bases between. Per germline, CDR1 LNHDA and CDR2 SQIVND (reference sequence). The CDR3 DNA is TGTGCCAGTAGTATCCGAAGGGACGAGCAGTACTTC. Its translation is CASSIRRDEQYF.

This clone was counted between two and nine times. The chain joins TRBV28 to TRBJ1-6, with 9 bases aligning to TRBD1. The CDR3 spans 13 residues. CDR1 and CDR2 from the germline V gene are MDHEN and SYDVKM. V was clipped by 7 bases and J by 6 bases; unmatched bases: 1. The CDR3 nucleotides are TGTGCCAGCAAGGGACAGGGTAATTCACCCCTCCACTTT. Translated, it gives CASKGQGNSPLHF.

This CDR3 reads CASSASLANYGYTF. Here the CDR3 DNA reads TGTGCCAGCAGCGCCAGCTTAGCTAACTATGGCTACACCTTC. This chain connects TRBV5-4 to TRBJ1-2; D is undetermined. CDR3 size: 14 residues. Germline-derived CDR1 and CDR2 are SGHNT and YYREEE (reference sequence). Trimming cost V 4 bases and J 0 bases, with 10 bases left between them.

On this clone itself: Distinct nucleotide sequences in the sample also encode this CDR3. V usage is TRBV19 and J usage is TRBJ2-2; 11 bases line up with TRBD1. The germline gives CDR1 LNHDA, CDR2 SQIVND (reference sequence). The CDR3 length is 14 residues. V was pared by 5 bases and J by 5 bases, with 1 base of the junction left unmatched. CDR3 DNA: TGTGCCAGTAGTGGGGACAGGGGGACCGGGGAGCTGTTTTTT. It encodes CASSGDRGTGELFF.

This chain joins TRBV7-2 and TRBJ2-5; D perhaps matches TRBD2 (6 bases). Looked up from germline, CDR1 is SGHTA and CDR2 is FQGNSA. The V gene lost 4 bases and the J gene lost 2 bases, with 11 bases spanning the gap. This CDR3 has 14 residues. The chain's CDR3 is CASSYGDFQETQYF. CDR3 coding DNA: TGTGCCAGCAGCTATGGGGACTTTCAAGAGACCCAGTACTTC.

J is TRBJ2-2 and V is TRBV28; the D is unclear. This CDR3 is built from 15 residues. The germline V gene has CDR1 MDHEN and CDR2 SYDVKM. Between the trimmed V and J ends, which lost 3 bases and 5 bases, there was a span of 13 bases. CDR3 bases: TGTGCCAGCAGTTTGAGGCAGCTACTTACCGGGGAGCTGTTTTTT. Residues: CASSLRQLLTGELFF.

V gene TRBV7-2 combines with J gene TRBJ1-5; D is ambiguous. The CDR3 contains 14 residues. V was pared by 5 bases and J by 9 bases, with 17 bases between. Germline V gene lookup returns CDR1 SGHTA and CDR2 FQGNSA. CDR3 nucleotide sequence: TGTGCCAGCAGCGAGGACTTACCAGGATGGCCCCAGCATTTT. This translates into CASSEDLPGWPQHF.

This sequence joins TRBV7-9 and TRBJ1-3; 7 nucleotides agree with TRBD1. Trimming at V came to 5 bases and at J to 0 bases, leaving 13 bases not matched to a gene. Germline loops: CDR1 SEHNR, CDR2 FQNEAQ (reference sequence). There are 18 residues in the CDR3. CDR3 residues: CASSRIVGTAPSGNTIYF. CDR3 in DNA: TGTGCCAGCAGCCGAATAGTTGGGACAGCTCCCTCTGGAAACACCATATATTTT.

The rearrangement uses TRBV4-1 and TRBJ1-2, with 7 bases identical to TRBD1. Germline trimming cut 7 bases from V and 8 bases from J; bases unmatched to any gene: 13. Per germline, CDR1 MGHRA and CDR2 YSYEKL. CDR3 length: 14 amino acids. The chain's CDR3 is CASTFGTEARGYTF. Written as DNA, the CDR3 is TGCGCCAGCACCTTCGGGACAGAGGCTAGAGGCTACACCTTC.

The genes are TRBV7-2 and TRBJ2-5, with a weak D call TRBD2 (5 bases). Trimming removed 5 bases from V and 2 bases from J, with 12 bases in between. CDR1 is SGHTA, CDR2 FQGNSA, per germline. The CDR3 is 14 residues long. CDR3 sequence reads: CASSHSGSQETQYF. CDR3 DNA: TGTGCCAGCAGCCATTCGGGGTCTCAAGAGACCCAGTACTTC.

CDR3 residues: CASSVQIDPPNYGYTF. DNA for the CDR3: TGTGCCAGCAGCGTACAAATAGACCCGCCTAACTATGGCTACACCTTC. V is TRBV9 and J is TRBJ1-2; no clear D. Trimming removed 1 base from V and 0 bases from J, with 13 bases in between. The CDR3 contains 16 residues. The germline gives CDR1 SGDLS, CDR2 YYNGEE.

The chain employs TRBV18 and TRBJ1-2; D remains unclear. V dropped 1 base and J dropped 5 bases, with 14 bases sitting between them. The CDR3 covers 15 residues. Germline loops: CDR1 KGHSH, CDR2 LQKENI. The CDR3: CASSPLMVCAYGYTF. The CDR3 DNA follows: TGTGCCAGCTCACCACTTATGGTATGTGCGTATGGCTACACCTTC.

This chain uses TRBV25-1 with TRBJ1-2; maybe TRBD1 (5 bases). Trimming cost V 2 bases and J 4 bases, with 11 bases left between them. The germline gives CDR1 MGHDK, CDR2 SYGVNS. The CDR3 runs to 14 residues. CDR3 residues: CASSEPGTTYGYTF. The CDR3 region has the DNA TGTGCCAGCAGTGAACCCGGGACGACCTATGGCTACACCTTC.

The rearrangement joins TRBV5-4 to TRBJ1-6; 9 bases align to TRBD1. From germline, CDR1 is SGHNT and CDR2 YYREEE (reference sequence). Trimming took 4 bases from V and 0 from J; bases not matched to a gene: 14. This CDR3 spans 20 amino acids. CDR3: CASSLSKGTGRSSYNSPLHF. In DNA form, the CDR3 reads TGTGCCAGCAGCCTGTCAAAGGGGACAGGGCGAAGCTCCTATAATTCACCCCTCCACTTT.

This chain joins TRBV28 and TRBJ1-2; D is ambiguous. V was clipped by 3 bases and J by 7 bases, with 6 bases between them. Germline-derived CDR1 and CDR2 are MDHEN and SYDVKM. The CDR3 consists of 11 residues. This CDR3 is CASSFRVGYTF. The CDR3 DNA reads TGTGCCAGCAGTTTTCGGGTTGGCTACACCTTC.

The rearrangement joins TRBV5-6 to TRBJ1-1, with a weak D call TRBD1 (6 bases). Germline CDR1 and CDR2: SGHDT and YYEEEE. Trimming cost V 2 bases and J 2 bases, with 10 bases left between them. This CDR3 comprises 14 residues. CDR3 in amino acids: CASSFGQTNTEAFF. The CDR3 DNA sequence: TGTGCCAGCAGCTTTGGACAGACTAACACTGAAGCTTTCTTT.

This sequence joins TRBV5-1 and TRBJ2-7; 8 bases map to TRBD1. With V trimmed by 4 bases and J by 5 bases, 11 bases remained unmatched. The CDR3 extends over 15 amino acids. Germline values: CDR1 SGHRS, CDR2 YFSETQ. The CDR3 sequence is CASSPDRDFADEQYF. CDR3 DNA: TGCGCCAGCAGCCCGGACAGGGATTTTGCCGACGAGCAGTACTTC.

The J gene is TRBJ1-1, the V gene TRBV4-1; 12 bases align to TRBD1. The junction had 7 bases not matched to a gene; V was cut back by 2 bases and J by 3 bases. This CDR3 spans 17 amino acids. Germline V lookup: CDR1 MGHRA, CDR2 YSYEKL. This CDR3 reads CASSQNRDRGRDTEAFF. CDR3 nucleotide sequence: TGCGCCAGCAGCCAAAACCGGGACAGGGGGCGCGACACTGAAGCTTTCTTT.

J is TRBJ2-4 and V is TRBV19; 7 bases map to TRBD2. V shed 9 bases and J 6 bases; nucleotides not matched to a gene: 8. The CDR3 contains 13 residues. CDR1 LNHDA and CDR2 SQIVND come from the germline V gene (reference sequence). CDR3: CASTGGVPNIQYF. The CDR3 DNA is TGTGCCAGCACTGGGGGGGTCCCAAACATTCAGTACTTC.

The chain combines TRBV6-1 with TRBJ2-3, with D perhaps TRBD2 (5 bases). This CDR3 region has 13 residues. Germline CDR1 reads MNHNS; CDR2 reads SASEGT. The germline V and J ends were trimmed by 8 bases and 0 bases, with 9 bases remaining between them. In DNA form, the CDR3 reads TGTGCCAGCCCCCGGACTAGCACAGATACGCAGTATTTT. It is translated as CASPRTSTDTQYF.

The chain couples TRBV5-1 to TRBJ2-7; 8 bases fit TRBD1. The CDR3 sequence is 15 residues long. V lost 4 bases and J lost 0; bases outside the gene matches: 6. Looked up from germline, CDR1 is SGHRS and CDR2 is YFSETQ. CDR3 bases: TGCGCCAGCAGCACCCGCACAGGGGGCTCCTACGAGCAGTACTTC. Amino acids: CASSTRTGGSYEQYF. The full variable domain, completed using reference TRBV5-1 and TRBJ2-7, is KAGVTQTPRYLIKTRGQQVTLSCSPISGHRSVSWYQQTPGQGLQFLFEYFSETQRNKGNFPGRFSGRQFSNSRSEMNVSTLELGDSALYLCASSTRTGGSYEQYFGPGTRLTVT.